One and the same sample provided the 30 T cell receptor beta chains below, sequenced in a study of blood T cell repertoires in COVID-19. Some clones are missing from TCRdb's copy, which holds only in-frame ones; the method was immunoSEQ multiplex PCR. This table has roughly 160,000 clones, 88% appearing once. Specimen: peripheral blood. The receptors originated from a man aged 55 to 70 with acute or convalescent COVID-19.

This chain connects TRBV5-8 to TRBJ1-4; possible D gene TRBD1, 6 bases. The CDR3 extends over 11 amino acids. Germline assignment: CDR1 SGHTS and CDR2 YDEGEE. Trimming removed 0 bases from V and 16 bases from J, with 10 bases in between. The CDR3 region is CASSLVAGAFF. In DNA form, the CDR3 reads TGTGCCAGCAGCTTGGTGGCGGGGGCGTTTTTT.

The V call is TRBV10-3, the J call TRBJ2-7, with D tentatively TRBD2 (6 bases). Germline V gene lookup returns CDR1 ENHRY and CDR2 SYGVKD. V was shortened by 6 bases and J by 2 bases, with 11 bases between the two germline ends. This CDR3 is built from 13 residues. The CDR3 DNA reads as TGTGCCATCAGGGTAGCGGAGACCTACGAGCAGTACGTC. It is translated as CAIRVAETYEQYV.

V usage is TRBV19 and J usage is TRBJ2-1; D possibly corresponds to TRBD2 (6 bases). The germline V gene has CDR1 LNHDA and CDR2 SQIVND (reference sequence). The CDR3 has 11 residues. CDR3 sequence: CSTGDFNEQFF. In DNA form, the CDR3 reads TGTAGTACGGGGGACTTCAATGAGCAGTTCTTC.

The chain has TRBV4-2 and TRBJ1-2, with a possible D match to TRBD1 (6 bases). The V and J ends lost 3 bases and 7 bases respectively, with 12 bases between them. CDR3 length: 13 amino acids. Germline lookup yields CDR1 LGHNA and CDR2 YNFKEQ. The CDR3 DNA reads TGTGCCAGCAGCCACCTCGAGGGGGTTGGCTACACCTTC. It yields the protein CASSHLEGVGYTF.

This clone was observed once. The chain links TRBV11-2 to TRBJ2-1, with a weak D call TRBD2 (5 bases). With 5 bases removed from V and 7 bases from J, the gap between germline ends came to 15 bases. Germline loops: CDR1 SGHAT, CDR2 FQNNGV. The CDR3 has 14 residues. CDR3 loop: CASSQWAEGNEQFF. DNA for the CDR3: TGTGCCAGCAGCCAATGGGCCGAGGGAAATGAGCAGTTCTTC.

The V gene is TRBV29-1, the J gene TRBJ2-7, with 10 nucleotides matching TRBD1. CDR3 length: 13 residues. The V segment lost 7 bases and the J segment 7 bases; nucleotides outside the gene matches: 10. CDR1 SQVTM and CDR2 ANQGSEA come from the germline V gene. This chain's CDR3 is CSASRGQGREQYF. Written as DNA, the CDR3 is TGCAGCGCGAGCAGGGGACAGGGGCGAGAGCAGTACTTC.

The genes are TRBV11-2 and TRBJ1-1; D call uncertain. The CDR3 is 12 amino acids. V lost 7 bases and J lost 7, with 13 bases in between. From germline, CDR1 is SGHAT and CDR2 FQNNGV. The CDR3 DNA sequence: TGTGCCAGCACCTACGGGAGGGTTGAAGCTTTCTTT. Translating gives CASTYGRVEAFF.

The chain is built from TRBV5-4 and TRBJ2-5, with D possibly matching TRBD2 (5 bases). CDR3 length: 16 residues. Per the germline V gene, CDR1 is SGHNT and CDR2 is YYREEE (reference sequence). V was cut by 4 bases and J by 7 bases, with 23 bases left in between. The CDR3 nucleotides are TGTGCCAGCAGCCCCACGGCTAGCCGTCTAGGAGGGACCCAGTACTTC. Its translation is CASSPTASRLGGTQYF.

V usage is TRBV3-1 (or the pseudogene TRBV3-2) and J usage is TRBJ1-2, with D maybe TRBD1 (5 bases). Per the germline V gene, CDR1 is LGHDT and CDR2 is YNNKEL (reference sequence). The V end lost 1 base, the J end lost 6 bases, and 12 bases lay between the germline ends. The CDR3 runs 14 residues. CDR3 protein: CASSQAEGANGYTF. Here the CDR3 DNA reads TGTGCCAGCAGCCAAGCGGAAGGGGCTAATGGCTACACCTTC.

The CDR3 coding sequence is TGTGCCAGCAGCCACCCCACACCCTACGAGCAGTACTTC. As protein: CASSHPTPYEQYF. This chain connects TRBV4-2 to TRBJ2-7, with D unclear. The CDR3 is made up of 13 amino acids. V was cut by 3 bases and J by 2 bases, with 8 bases left in between. In germline, CDR1 is LGHNA, CDR2 YNFKEQ.

The chain links TRBV19 to TRBJ2-1; 8 nucleotides align to TRBD2. V shed 7 bases and J 7 bases; nucleotides not matched to a gene: 12. This CDR3 has 15 amino acids. CDR1 is LNHDA and CDR2 is SQIVND in the germline V gene (reference sequence). The CDR3 sequence is CASTLGSGGFNEQFF. CDR3 bases: TGTGCCAGTACCCTAGGGAGCGGGGGATTTAATGAGCAGTTCTTC. Supplemented by reference TRBV19 and TRBJ2-1, the full variable domain reads DGGITQSPKYLFRKEGQNVTLSCEQNLNHDAMYWYRQDPGQGLRLIYYSQIVNDFQKGDIAEGYSVSREKKESFPLTVTSAQKNPTAFYLCASTLGSGGFNEQFFGPGTRLTVL.

The rearrangement links TRBV24-1 to TRBJ2-7; 12 nucleotides line up with TRBD2. This CDR3 has 15 residues. J was trimmed by 5 bases and V by 9 bases; bases with no gene match: 10. Germline lookup yields CDR1 KGHDR and CDR2 SFDVKD. The chain's CDR3 is CATFRLAGVQNEQYF. The CDR3 coding sequence is TGTGCCACCTTCCGACTAGCGGGAGTACAGAACGAGCAGTACTTC.

The chain carries TRBV9 and TRBJ2-1; perhaps TRBD2 as D (6 bases). Trimming stripped 0 bases from V and 5 bases from J, with 12 bases between. Per the germline V gene, CDR1 is SGDLS and CDR2 is YYNGEE. This CDR3 contains 15 residues. CDR3 protein: CASSVVLAKDNEQFF. In DNA, the CDR3 is TGTGCCAGCAGCGTAGTACTAGCTAAGGACAATGAGCAGTTCTTC.

The chain couples TRBV2 to TRBJ1-6; 8 bases map to TRBD1. Germline CDR1 reads SNHLY; CDR2 reads FYNNEI. The CDR3 covers 16 residues. Trimming removed 6 bases from V and 2 bases from J; junction bases left unmatched: 6. CDR3 protein: CASRADRVAYNSPLHF. In nucleotides, the CDR3 is TGTGCCAGCAGGGCGGACAGGGTAGCCTATAATTCACCCCTCCACTTT.

This clone was recorded at least ten times. The rearrangement links TRBV5-4 to TRBJ1-1; D not resolved. The V gene's germline CDR1 is SGHNT and CDR2 YYREEE (reference sequence). CDR3 length equals 14 residues. The V end was cut by 4 bases, the J end by 4 bases, with 14 bases between. DNA for the CDR3: TGTGCCAGCAGCCCGCCAGGCAGGCCCACTGAAGCTTTCTTT. Its protein is CASSPPGRPTEAFF. The full variable domain, its missing parts supplied by reference TRBV5-4 and TRBJ1-1, is ETGVTQSPTHLIKTRGQQVTLRCSSQSGHNTVSWYQQALGQGPQFIFQYYREEENGRGNFPPRFSGLQFPNYSSELNVNALELDDSALYLCASSPPGRPTEAFFGQGTRLTVV.

The V call is TRBV24-1, the J call TRBJ1-1; D is perhaps TRBD1 (6 bases). V gave up 5 bases and J gave up 8 bases, with 14 bases separating them. CDR1 is KGHDR, CDR2 SFDVKD, per germline. This CDR3 spans 13 amino acids. The CDR3 sequence: CATSGPVTGEAFF. CDR3 nucleotides: TGTGCCACCAGTGGACCCGTGACAGGCGAAGCTTTCTTT.

This sequence joins TRBV7-3 and TRBJ2-2, with a possible D match to TRBD2 (6 bases). The CDR3 is 14 residues long. V was shortened by 1 base and J by 7 bases, with 10 bases between the two germline ends. CDR1 is SGHTA, CDR2 FQGTGA, per germline. The CDR3 DNA reads as TGTGCCAGCAGCTTAAATCCGCGGGGCGGGGAGCTGTTTTTT. Amino acids: CASSLNPRGGELFF. Variable domain in full (rest from reference TRBV7-3 and TRBJ2-2): GAGVSQTPSNKVTEKGKYVELRCDPISGHTALYWYRQSLGQGPEFLIYFQGTGAADDSGLPNDRFFAVRPEGSVSTLKIQRTERGDSAVYLCASSLNPRGGELFFGEGSRLTVL.

The chain recombines TRBV5-1 with TRBJ1-5; TRBD1 is a possible D gene (5 bases). The CDR3 is 14 residues long. CDR1 SGHRS and CDR2 YFSETQ come from the germline V gene. V was trimmed by 0 bases and J by 5 bases, leaving 9 bases between them. The CDR3 spells CASSLGGGDQPQHF. CDR3 coding DNA: TGCGCCAGCAGCTTGGGTGGGGGGGATCAGCCCCAGCATTTT. The variable domain in full, with the rest retrieved from reference TRBV5-1 and TRBJ1-5, is KAGVTQTPRYLIKTRGQQVTLSCSPISGHRSVSWYQQTPGQGLQFLFEYFSETQRNKGNFPGRFSGRQFSNSRSEMNVSTLELGDSALYLCASSLGGGDQPQHFGDGTRLSIL.

This chain links TRBV24-1 with TRBJ2-7; TRBD1 matches 9 bases. Looked up from germline, CDR1 is KGHDR and CDR2 is SFDVKD. The CDR3 contains 22 residues. Trimming cost V 5 bases and J 0 bases; bases outside gene matches: 25. The CDR3 nucleotides read TGTGCCACCAGTGCCCACCCTGGCAAAAGTGGACAGGGGAAGAAAAGCTCCTACGAGCAGTACTTC. This translates into CATSAHPGKSGQGKKSSYEQYF.

The CDR3 DNA is TGTGCCTGCGCCCTAGGGGCAGTCAATTCACCCCTCCACTTT. Amino acids: CACALGAVNSPLHF. The rearrangement uses TRBV7-9 and TRBJ1-6; possibly TRBD1 for D (5 bases). Between the trimmed V and J ends, which lost 11 bases and 7 bases, there was a span of 18 bases. The CDR3 consists of 14 residues. CDR1 SEHNR and CDR2 FQNEAQ come from the germline V gene (reference sequence).

The chain combines TRBV5-6 with TRBJ2-5, with TRBD2 matching 9 bases. The CDR3 has 16 amino acids. The J segment lost 9 bases and the V segment lost 1 base, leaving 13 bases of the junction unmatched. The germline gives CDR1 SGHDT, CDR2 YYEEEE. The CDR3 sequence is CASSLRAGGGGGAQYF. CDR3 coding DNA: TGTGCCAGCAGCTTGAGAGCGGGGGGCGGAGGTGGTGCCCAGTACTTC.

The chain joins TRBV6-2 or TRBV6-3 to TRBJ2-4, with 7 bases aligning to TRBD2. The CDR3 sequence is 13 residues long. Germline V gene lookup returns CDR1 MNHEY and CDR2 SVGEGT. Germline trimming cut 4 bases from V and 7 bases from J; bases unmatched to any gene: 4. In nucleotides, the CDR3 is TGTGCCAGCAGTTTACTCGGGGGGAACATTCAGTACTTC. This sequence encodes CASSLLGGNIQYF.

The J gene is TRBJ2-5, the V gene TRBV3-1 (or the pseudogene TRBV3-2), with D maybe TRBD2 (6 bases). The V gene lost 4 bases and the J gene lost 4 bases, with 10 bases spanning the gap. The CDR3 is made up of 13 amino acids. Germline values: CDR1 LGHDT, CDR2 YNNKEL (reference sequence). The CDR3 nucleotides read TGTGCCAGCAGCCGCATTAGCGGAGAGACCCAGTACTTC. This sequence encodes CASSRISGETQYF.

The chain links TRBV24-1 to TRBJ2-3; TRBD1 agrees at 10 bases. J was trimmed by 5 bases and V by 3 bases; bases with no gene match: 7. Per the germline V gene, CDR1 is KGHDR and CDR2 is SFDVKD. CDR3 length: 16 amino acids. CDR3 residues: CATSDPPGQGLDTQYF. The DNA of the CDR3 is TGTGCCACCAGTGATCCACCGGGACAGGGGTTAGATACGCAGTATTTT.

This clone turned up a few times. The chain recombines TRBV27 with TRBJ2-2; 8 bases line up with TRBD1. J was trimmed by 1 base and V by 6 bases; bases with no gene match: 4. Germline CDR1 reads MNHEY; CDR2 reads SMNVEV (reference sequence). The CDR3 has 15 residues. CDR3 DNA sequence: TGTGCCAGCAGGCGACAGGGGAGGAACACCGGGGAGCTGTTTTTT. It yields the protein CASRRQGRNTGELFF.

V and J are TRBV9 and TRBJ2-7; 9 nucleotides agree with TRBD1. J lost 2 bases, V lost 4 bases, and 7 bases had no gene match. The CDR3 runs 15 residues. Germline V CDR1 and CDR2: SGDLS, YYNGEE. CDR3 sequence: CASSPQDRGPYEQYF. The CDR3 nucleotides read TGTGCCAGCAGCCCCCAGGACAGGGGACCCTACGAGCAGTACTTC.

This chain joins TRBV3-1 (or the pseudogene TRBV3-2) and TRBJ2-7; weak D call: TRBD1 (5 bases). The CDR3 is 14 amino acids. Germline assignment: CDR1 LGHDT and CDR2 YNNKEL (reference sequence). V lost 3 bases to trimming and J lost 3 bases, with 12 bases between them. For the CDR3, the DNA is TGTGCCAGCAGCCAGGGTTGGGGCATCTACGAGCAGTACTTC. It is translated as CASSQGWGIYEQYF.

The gene calls are TRBV14 and TRBJ2-5; the D gene is possibly TRBD2 (6 bases). The CDR3 runs to 17 residues. With 5 bases removed from V and 2 bases from J, the gap between germline ends came to 21 bases. Germline CDR1 and CDR2: SGHDN and FVKESK. CDR3 region: CASSSPTGLLRQETQYF. The CDR3 nucleotides read TGTGCCAGCAGCTCCCCCACGGGACTGCTGAGGCAAGAGACCCAGTACTTC.

This sequence joins TRBV18 and TRBJ2-7; 10 nucleotides line up with TRBD2. The trim removed 0 bases at V and 2 bases at J, leaving 4 bases unmatched. From germline, CDR1 is KGHSH and CDR2 LQKENI. CDR3 length: 16 residues. The CDR3 here is CASSPPSAGGTYEQYV. The CDR3 coding sequence is TGTGCCAGCTCACCACCGTCAGCGGGGGGGACCTACGAGCAGTACGTC.

The rearrangement links TRBV27 to TRBJ2-7; possible D gene TRBD1, 6 bases. The length of the CDR3 is 13 residues. Germline V gives CDR1 MNHEY, CDR2 SMNVEV (reference sequence). The germline V and J ends were trimmed by 6 bases and 0 bases, with 9 bases remaining between them. The CDR3 is CASRYRVSYEQYV. The CDR3, as DNA: TGTGCCAGCAGGTACAGGGTCTCCTACGAGCAGTACGTC.